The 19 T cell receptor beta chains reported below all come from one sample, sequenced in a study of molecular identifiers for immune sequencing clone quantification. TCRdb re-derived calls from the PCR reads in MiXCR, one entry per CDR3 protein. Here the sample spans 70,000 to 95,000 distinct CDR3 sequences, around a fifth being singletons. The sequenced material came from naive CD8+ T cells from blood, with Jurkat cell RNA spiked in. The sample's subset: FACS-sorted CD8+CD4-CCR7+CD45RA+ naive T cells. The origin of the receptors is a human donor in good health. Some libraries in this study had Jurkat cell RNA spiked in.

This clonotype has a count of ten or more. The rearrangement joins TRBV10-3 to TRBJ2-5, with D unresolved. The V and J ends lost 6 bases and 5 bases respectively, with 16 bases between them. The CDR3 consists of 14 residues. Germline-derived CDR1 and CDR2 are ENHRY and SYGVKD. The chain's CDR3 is CAISNLLLAETQYF. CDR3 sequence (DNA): TGTGCCATCAGCAATCTGTTGTTAGCCGAGACCCAGTACTTC.

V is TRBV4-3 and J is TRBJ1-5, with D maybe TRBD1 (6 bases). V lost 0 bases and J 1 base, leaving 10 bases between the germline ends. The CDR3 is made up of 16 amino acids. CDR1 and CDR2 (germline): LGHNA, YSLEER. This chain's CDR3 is CASSQDVRGSNQPQHF. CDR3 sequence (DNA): TGCGCCAGCAGCCAAGATGTCAGGGGAAGCAATCAGCCCCAGCATTTT.

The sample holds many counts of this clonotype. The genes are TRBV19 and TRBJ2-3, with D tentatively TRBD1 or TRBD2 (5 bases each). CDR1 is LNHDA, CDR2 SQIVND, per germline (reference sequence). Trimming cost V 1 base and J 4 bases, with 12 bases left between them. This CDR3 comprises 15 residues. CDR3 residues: CASSIAGRSPDTQYF. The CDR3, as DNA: TGTGCCAGTAGTATAGCGGGGCGATCCCCAGATACGCAGTATTTT.

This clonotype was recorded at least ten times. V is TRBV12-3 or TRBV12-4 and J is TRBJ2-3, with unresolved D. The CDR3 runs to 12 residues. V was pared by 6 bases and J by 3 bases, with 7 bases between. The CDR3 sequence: CASSEGTDTQYF. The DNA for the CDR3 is TGTGCCAGCAGCGAAGGTACAGATACGCAGTATTTT.

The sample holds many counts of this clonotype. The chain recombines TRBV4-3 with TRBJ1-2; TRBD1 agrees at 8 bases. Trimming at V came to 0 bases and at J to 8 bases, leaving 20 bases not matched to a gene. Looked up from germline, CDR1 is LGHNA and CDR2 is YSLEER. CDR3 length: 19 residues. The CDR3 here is CASSQDRQGASLITRGYTF. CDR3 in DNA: TGCGCCAGCAGCCAAGATCGCCAGGGGGCGTCCCTTATAACGAGGGGCTACACCTTC.

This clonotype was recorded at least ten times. The CDR3 sequence is CASSIGSGRIYEQYF. In nucleotides, the CDR3 is TGTGCCAGTAGTATAGGTTCCGGGAGAATCTACGAGCAGTACTTC. The chain uses TRBV19 and TRBJ2-7, with D possibly matching TRBD2 (6 bases). The V end lost 1 base, the J end lost 3 bases, and 13 bases lay between the germline ends. The CDR3 runs to 15 residues. CDR1 and CDR2 from the germline V gene are LNHDA and SQIVND (reference sequence).

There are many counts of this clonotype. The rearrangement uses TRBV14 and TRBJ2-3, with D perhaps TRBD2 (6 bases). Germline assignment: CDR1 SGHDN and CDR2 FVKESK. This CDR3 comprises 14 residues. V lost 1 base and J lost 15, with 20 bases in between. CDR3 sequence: CASSQGGEPHPRYF. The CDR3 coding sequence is TGTGCCAGCAGCCAAGGCGGGGAACCCCACCCCAGATATTTT.

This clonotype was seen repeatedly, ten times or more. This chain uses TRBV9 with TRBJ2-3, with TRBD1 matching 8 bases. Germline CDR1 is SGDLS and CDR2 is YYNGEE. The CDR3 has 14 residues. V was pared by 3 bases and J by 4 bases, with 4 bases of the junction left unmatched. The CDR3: CASSAGGPADTQYF. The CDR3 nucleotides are TGTGCCAGCAGCGCAGGGGGCCCTGCAGATACGCAGTATTTT.

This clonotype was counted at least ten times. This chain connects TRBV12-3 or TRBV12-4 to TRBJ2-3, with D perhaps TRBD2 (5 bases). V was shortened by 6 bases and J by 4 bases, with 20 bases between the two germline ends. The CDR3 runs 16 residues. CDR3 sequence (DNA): TGTGCCAGCAGCCTGCTAGCCGCGGGCTACTCAGATACGCAGTATTTT. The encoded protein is CASSLLAAGYSDTQYF.

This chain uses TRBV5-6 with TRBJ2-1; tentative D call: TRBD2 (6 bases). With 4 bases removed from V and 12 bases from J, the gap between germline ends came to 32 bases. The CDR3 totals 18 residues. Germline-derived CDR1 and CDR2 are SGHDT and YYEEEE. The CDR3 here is CASSLRHGRMGTRAGQFF. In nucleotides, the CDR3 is TGTGCCAGCAGCCTGAGGCATGGACGCATGGGGACTCGGGCCGGGCAGTTCTTC.

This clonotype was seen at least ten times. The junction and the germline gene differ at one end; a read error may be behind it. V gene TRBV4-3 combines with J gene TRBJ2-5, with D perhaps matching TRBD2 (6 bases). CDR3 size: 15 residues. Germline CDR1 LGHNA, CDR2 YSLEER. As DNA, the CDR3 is TGCGCCAGCGGCCAAGATCTAGCGAAACAAGAGACCCAGTACTTC. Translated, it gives CASGQDLAKQETQYF.

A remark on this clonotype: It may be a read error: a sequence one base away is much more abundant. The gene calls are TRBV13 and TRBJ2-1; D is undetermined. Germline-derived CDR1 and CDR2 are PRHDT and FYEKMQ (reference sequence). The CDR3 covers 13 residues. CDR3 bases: TGTGTCAGCAGCTTACCCCCCTACAATGAGCAGTTCTTC. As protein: CVSSLPPYNEQFF.

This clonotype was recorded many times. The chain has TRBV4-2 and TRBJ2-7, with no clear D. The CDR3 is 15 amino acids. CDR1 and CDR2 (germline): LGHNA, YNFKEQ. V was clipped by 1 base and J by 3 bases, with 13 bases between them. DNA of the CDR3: TGTGCCAGCAGCCAAGGCCTCTCGCAATTCTACGAGCAGTACTTC. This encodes CASSQGLSQFYEQYF.

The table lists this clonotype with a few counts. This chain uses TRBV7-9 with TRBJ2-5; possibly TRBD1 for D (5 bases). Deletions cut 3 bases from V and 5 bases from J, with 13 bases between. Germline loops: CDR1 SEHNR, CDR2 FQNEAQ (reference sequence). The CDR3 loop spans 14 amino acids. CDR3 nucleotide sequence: TGTGCCAGCAGCTTCGACAGCTTAAGGGAGACCCAGTACTTC. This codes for CASSFDSLRETQYF.

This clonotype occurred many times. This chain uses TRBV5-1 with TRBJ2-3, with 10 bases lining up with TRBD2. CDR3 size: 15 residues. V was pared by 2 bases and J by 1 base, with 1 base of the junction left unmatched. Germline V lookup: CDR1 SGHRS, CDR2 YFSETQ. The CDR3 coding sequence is TGCGCCAGCAGCTTTGGGACTAGCGGCACAGATACGCAGTATTTT. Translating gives CASSFGTSGTDTQYF.

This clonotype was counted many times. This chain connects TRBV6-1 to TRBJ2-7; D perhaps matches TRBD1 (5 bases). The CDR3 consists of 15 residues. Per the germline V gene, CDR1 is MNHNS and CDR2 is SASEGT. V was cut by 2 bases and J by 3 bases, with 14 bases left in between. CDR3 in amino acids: CASSEKSGWFYEQYF. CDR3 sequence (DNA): TGTGCCAGCAGTGAAAAGTCAGGGTGGTTCTACGAGCAGTACTTC.

CDR3 nucleotides: TGCGCCAGCAGCCAAGTATTAGGGACAGGGAATGAGCAGTTCTTC. Its protein product is CASSQVLGTGNEQFF. The V gene is TRBV4-3, the J gene TRBJ2-1, with TRBD1 matching 9 bases. The CDR3 consists of 15 residues. Germline-derived CDR1 and CDR2 are LGHNA and YSLEER. V was clipped by 1 base and J by 7 bases; unmatched bases: 5.

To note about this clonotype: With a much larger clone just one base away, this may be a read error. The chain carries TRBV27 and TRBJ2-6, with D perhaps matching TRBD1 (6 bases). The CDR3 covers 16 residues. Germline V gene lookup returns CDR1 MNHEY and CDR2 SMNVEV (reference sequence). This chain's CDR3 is CASGLSGVSGANVLTF. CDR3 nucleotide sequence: TGTGCCAGCGGTTTATCAGGGGTCTCTGGGGCCAACGTCCTGACTTTC.

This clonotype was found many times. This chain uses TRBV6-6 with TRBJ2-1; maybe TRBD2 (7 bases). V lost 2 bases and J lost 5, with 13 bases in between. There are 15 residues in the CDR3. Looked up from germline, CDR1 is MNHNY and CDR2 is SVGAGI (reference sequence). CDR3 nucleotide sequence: TGTGCCAGCAGTTACGGTGGGGGGGCTAACAATGAGCAGTTCTTC. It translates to CASSYGGGANNEQFF.